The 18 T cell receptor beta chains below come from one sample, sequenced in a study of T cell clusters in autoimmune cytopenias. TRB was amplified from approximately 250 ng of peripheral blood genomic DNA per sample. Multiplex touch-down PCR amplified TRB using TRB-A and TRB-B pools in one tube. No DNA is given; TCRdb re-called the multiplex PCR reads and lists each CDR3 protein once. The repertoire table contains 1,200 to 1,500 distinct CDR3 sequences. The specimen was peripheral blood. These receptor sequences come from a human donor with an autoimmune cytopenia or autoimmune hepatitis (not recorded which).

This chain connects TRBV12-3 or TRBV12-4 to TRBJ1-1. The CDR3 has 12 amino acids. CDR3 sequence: CASNYGGTEAFF.

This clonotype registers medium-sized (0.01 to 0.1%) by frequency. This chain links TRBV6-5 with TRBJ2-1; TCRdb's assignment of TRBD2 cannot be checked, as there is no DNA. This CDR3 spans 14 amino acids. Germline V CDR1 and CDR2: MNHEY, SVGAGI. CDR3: CASSKDFSYNEQFF.

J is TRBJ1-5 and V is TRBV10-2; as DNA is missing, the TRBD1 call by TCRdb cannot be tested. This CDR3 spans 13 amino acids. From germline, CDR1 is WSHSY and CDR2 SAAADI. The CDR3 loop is CATTGQNNQPQHF.

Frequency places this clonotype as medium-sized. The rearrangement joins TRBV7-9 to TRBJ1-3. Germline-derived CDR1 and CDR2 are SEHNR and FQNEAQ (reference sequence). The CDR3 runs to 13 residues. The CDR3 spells CASDAAGGNTIYF. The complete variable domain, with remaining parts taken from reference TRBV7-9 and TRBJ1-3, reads DTGVSQNPRHKITKRGQNVTFRCDPISEHNRLYWYRQTLGQGPEFLTYFQNEAQLEKSRLLSDRFSAERPKGSFSTLEIQRTEQGDSAMYLCASDAAGGNTIYFGEGSWLTVV.

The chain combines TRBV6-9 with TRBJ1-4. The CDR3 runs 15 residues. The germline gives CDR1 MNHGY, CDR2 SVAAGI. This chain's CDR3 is CASSVEGATNEKLFF.

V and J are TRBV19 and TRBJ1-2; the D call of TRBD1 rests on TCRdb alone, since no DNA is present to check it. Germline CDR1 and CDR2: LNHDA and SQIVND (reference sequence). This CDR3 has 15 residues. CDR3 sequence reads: CASSIGSGESYGYTF.

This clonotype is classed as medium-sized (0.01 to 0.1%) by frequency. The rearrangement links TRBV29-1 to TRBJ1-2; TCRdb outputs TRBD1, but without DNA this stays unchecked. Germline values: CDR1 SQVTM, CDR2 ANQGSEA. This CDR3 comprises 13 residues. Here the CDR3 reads CSVLTGVPYGYTF.

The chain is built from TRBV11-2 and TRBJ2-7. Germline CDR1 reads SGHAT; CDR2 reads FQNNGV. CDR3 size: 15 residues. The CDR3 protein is CASSLFRGGSYEQYF.

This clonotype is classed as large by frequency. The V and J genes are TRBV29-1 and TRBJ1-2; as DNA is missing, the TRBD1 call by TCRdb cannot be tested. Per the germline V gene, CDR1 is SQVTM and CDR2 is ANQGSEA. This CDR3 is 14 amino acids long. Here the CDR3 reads CSVEVVRGDGGYTF. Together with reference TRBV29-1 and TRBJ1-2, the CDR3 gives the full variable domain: SAVISQKPSRDICQRGTSLTIQCQVDSQVTMMFWYRQQPGQSLTLIATANQGSEATYESGFVIDKFPISRPNLTFSTLTVSNMSPEDSSIYLCSVEVVRGDGGYTFGSGTRLTVV.

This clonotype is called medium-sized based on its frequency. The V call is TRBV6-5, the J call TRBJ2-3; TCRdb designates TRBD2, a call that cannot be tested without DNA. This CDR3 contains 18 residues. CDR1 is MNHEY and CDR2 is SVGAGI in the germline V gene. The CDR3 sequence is CASSYSEGTSGRKDTQYF.

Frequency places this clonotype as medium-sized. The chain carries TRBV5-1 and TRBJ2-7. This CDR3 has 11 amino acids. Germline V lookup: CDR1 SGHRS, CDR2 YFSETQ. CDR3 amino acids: CASSLANEQYF.

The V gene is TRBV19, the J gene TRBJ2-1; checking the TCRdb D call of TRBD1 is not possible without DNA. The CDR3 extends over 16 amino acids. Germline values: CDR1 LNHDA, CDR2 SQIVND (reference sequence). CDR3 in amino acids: CASSLRTGSSYNEQFF.

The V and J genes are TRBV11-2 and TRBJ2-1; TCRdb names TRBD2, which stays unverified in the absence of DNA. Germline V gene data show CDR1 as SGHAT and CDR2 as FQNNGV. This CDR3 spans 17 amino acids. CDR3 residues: CASSLAASGVFYNEQFF.

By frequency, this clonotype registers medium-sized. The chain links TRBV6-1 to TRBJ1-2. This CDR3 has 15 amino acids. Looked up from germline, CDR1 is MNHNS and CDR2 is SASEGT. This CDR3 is CASSEQVEMLGGYTF.

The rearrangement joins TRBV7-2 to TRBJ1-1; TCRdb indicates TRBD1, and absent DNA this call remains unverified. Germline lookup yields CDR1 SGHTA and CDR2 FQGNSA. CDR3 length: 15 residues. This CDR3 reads CASSLGPLANTEAFF.

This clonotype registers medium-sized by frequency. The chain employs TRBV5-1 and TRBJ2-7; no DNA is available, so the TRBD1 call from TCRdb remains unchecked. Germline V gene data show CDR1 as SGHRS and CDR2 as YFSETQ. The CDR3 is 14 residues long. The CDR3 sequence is CASSLRGFGYEQYF.

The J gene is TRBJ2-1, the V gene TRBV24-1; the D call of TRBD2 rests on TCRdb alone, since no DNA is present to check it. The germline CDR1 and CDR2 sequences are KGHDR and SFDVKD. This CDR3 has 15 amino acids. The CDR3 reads CATSDPGGLDNEQFF.

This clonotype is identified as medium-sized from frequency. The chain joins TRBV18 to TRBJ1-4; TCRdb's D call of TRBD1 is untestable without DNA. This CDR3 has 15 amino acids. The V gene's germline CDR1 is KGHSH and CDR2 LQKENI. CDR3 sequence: CASSPNRGTNEKLFF.